Described below is a single TCR beta chain sequence and its context. Its antigen is not identified. This may come from a read error, since a much larger clone is one base off. This sample is drawn from a study of lung T cells in sarcoidosis with Löfgren's syndrome. In the study overall: Analyses focused on Löfgren's syndrome patients. Study-level points and caveats: Shared TRAV12-1 and TRBV2 CDR3 motifs were reported across several patients.

TCRdb independently ran MiXCR on the reads; one entry per CDR3 protein. The sample has tens of thousands of distinct CDR3 sequences; 21% are singletons. This CDR3 is built from 13 residues. The germline gives CDR1 SGHTA, CDR2 FQGNSA. The specimen was CD4+ T cells from PBMCs. This sequence was found in a human donor with sarcoidosis (Löfgren's syndrome or another form), or a control subject (not recorded which). The chain carries TRBV7-2 and TRBJ1-3; D gene ambiguous. The chain's CDR3 is CASSRLTGNTMYF. The CDR3 DNA is TGTGCCAGCAGCCGTTTAACTGGAAACACCATGTATTTT. Full variable domain (remainder filled in from reference TRBV7-2 and TRBJ1-3): GAGVSQSPSNKVTEKGKDVELRCDPISGHTALYWYRQSLGQGLEFLIYFQGNSAPDKSGLPSDRFSAERTGGSVSTLTIQRTQQEDSAVYLCASSRLTGNTMYFGEGSWLTVV.